This T cell receptor (beta chain) was retrieved from a study of vaccination and CD4 T cells after COVID-19. Regarding the study as a whole: Vaccine-specific clones in convalescent patients were spike mono-reactive in 304 of 307 cases.

The CDR3 length is 13 residues. Germline V gene sequence: CDR1 SNHLY, CDR2 FYNNEI. The ends lost 6 bases at V and 3 bases at J; junction bases unmatched: 1. This clonotype was counted only a few times. Its antigen remains unknown. TCRdb independently ran MiXCR on the PCR reads; one entry per CDR3 protein. The sample lists 20,000 to 25,000 distinct CDR3 sequences, about 57% seen once, with approximately 0.99% in the top ten. The chain couples TRBV2 to TRBJ1-5; 8 nucleotides align to TRBD1. This sequence was found in a human donor who had recovered from COVID-19. The material was CD4+ T cells from blood, obtained before SARS-CoV-2 vaccination. The CDR3 DNA sequence: TGTGCCAGCAGGGGACAGGCCAATCAGCCCCAGCATTTT. Its translation is CASRGQANQPQHF.